Presented here are 11 T cell receptor beta chains from one specimen sequenced in a study of post-analysis software for immune sequencing data (dated by TCRdb to between 2015 and 2016). Library preparation used PCR. Instrument on record: Illumina HiSeq 2500. To reduce PCR and sequencing biases, unique molecular identifiers were incorporated into the TCR beta cDNA libraries. TCRdb reanalyzed the raw reads on its own, using fastp at Q25 for trimming and MiXCR for clone calling, and kept in-frame beta chains. Entries are consolidated by CDR3 protein sequence, retaining the most common genes and DNA. Present in this sample are 820,000 or so distinct CDR3 sequences, around 53% of which were seen just once. The ten largest make up around 4.5% of the sample. Broader findings and caveats from the paper: Patients showed significantly higher frequencies than controls for a few TRBV segments, among them TRBV5-6, TRBV5-1 and TRBV20-1.

These receptors have no known antigen. The sequenced material came from blood. These receptors all come from a girl under 18 with multiple sclerosis.

This clonotype occurred a few times. The gene calls are TRBV10-3 and TRBJ2-5, with TRBD1 matching over 10 bases. There are 15 residues in the CDR3. Losses at the gene ends were 6 bases for V and 5 bases for J; bases not matched to a gene: 9. CDR1 ENHRY and CDR2 SYGVKD come from the germline V gene. The CDR3 is CAISPGTGVRETQYF. CDR3 sequence (DNA): TGTGCCATCAGCCCCGGGACAGGGGTTCGGGAGACCCAGTACTTC.

This clonotype was recorded a few times. The J gene is TRBJ2-4, the V gene TRBV29-1; TRBD2 agrees at 8 bases. The ends lost 6 bases at V and 10 bases at J; junction bases unmatched: 14. The CDR3 totals 14 residues. CDR1 and CDR2 (germline): SQVTM, ANQGSEA. This CDR3 is CSVKLGSGGFIQYF. CDR3 in DNA: TGCAGCGTGAAGCTGGGGAGCGGGGGCTTTATTCAGTACTTC.

The V and J genes are TRBV12-3 or TRBV12-4 and TRBJ2-1; D possibly uses TRBD1 or TRBD2 (5 bases each). Trimming cost V 7 bases and J 8 bases, with 18 bases left between them. The CDR3 runs to 14 residues. CDR3 DNA: TGTGCCAGCACCCTGGGACGCGTGCGGGATGAGCAGTTCTTC. It is translated as CASTLGRVRDEQFF.

The chain links TRBV6-1 to TRBJ2-1, with 13 nucleotides matching TRBD2. Germline loops: CDR1 MNHNS, CDR2 SASEGT. V trimming: 5 bases; J trimming: 5 bases; junction bases outside the gene matches: 12. The CDR3 loop spans 18 amino acids. The CDR3 is CASSPRTGLAGVHNEQFF. CDR3 bases: TGTGCCAGCAGTCCCCGAACCGGACTAGCGGGAGTGCACAATGAGCAGTTCTTC.

The chain recombines TRBV29-1 with TRBJ2-5; the match to TRBD2 covers 12 bases. This CDR3 is 14 amino acids long. V lost 7 bases and J lost 5; bases outside the gene matches: 8. Per the germline V gene, CDR1 is SQVTM and CDR2 is ANQGSEA. CDR3 DNA sequence: TGCAGCGGCCTTGCTAGCGGGAGGGCGGAGACCCAGTACTTC. Encoded protein: CSGLASGRAETQYF.

The chain links TRBV29-1 to TRBJ2-1, with a possible D match to TRBD2 (5 bases). CDR3 length equals 12 residues. V gave up 8 bases and J gave up 7 bases, with 15 bases separating them. Germline loops: CDR1 SQVTM, CDR2 ANQGSEA. CDR3 sequence reads: CSPVGVGNEQFF. CDR3 DNA sequence: TGCAGCCCAGTCGGGGTGGGGAATGAGCAGTTCTTC.

The chain uses TRBV2 and TRBJ1-2; no clear D gene. The CDR3 is 14 amino acids. Germline-derived CDR1 and CDR2 are SNHLY and FYNNEI. V was trimmed by 3 bases and J by 2 bases, leaving 10 bases between them. CDR3 DNA sequence: TGTGCCAGCAGTGAGTCGGACCCAAACTATGGCTACACCTTC. Translating gives CASSESDPNYGYTF.

The V and J genes are TRBV30 and TRBJ1-1; the D gene is possibly TRBD1 (6 bases). This CDR3 comprises 13 residues. V lost 3 bases, J lost 1 base, and 9 bases lay in between. Germline assignment: CDR1 GTSNPN and CDR2 SVGIG (reference sequence). The CDR3 DNA reads TGTGCCTGGAGAACGACAGGGAACACTGAAGCTTTCTTT. This gives the protein CAWRTTGNTEAFF.

The rearrangement joins TRBV7-2 to TRBJ1-2; D is undetermined. CDR1 SGHTA and CDR2 FQGNSA come from the germline V gene. Trimming removed 1 base from V and 6 bases from J, with 15 bases in between. The CDR3 has 15 amino acids. DNA of the CDR3: TGTGCCAGCAGCTTAGTGCCAGCCACTATTCATGGCTACACCTTC. It encodes CASSLVPATIHGYTF.

This sequence joins TRBV5-6 and TRBJ1-5; D call uncertain. The CDR3 runs 15 residues. The V and J ends lost 5 bases and 0 bases respectively, with 12 bases between them. Germline loops: CDR1 SGHDT, CDR2 YYEEEE. The CDR3 region is CASSPNPNSNQPQHF. DNA for the CDR3: TGTGCCAGCAGTCCCAACCCGAATAGCAATCAGCCCCAGCATTTT.

For this clonotype: A junction boundary mismatches the germline segment, possibly from a read error. This sequence joins TRBV27 and TRBJ1-2; D possibly corresponds to TRBD1 (5 bases). Germline V gene sequence: CDR1 MNHEY, CDR2 SMNVEV (reference sequence). The CDR3 runs to 13 residues. Here the CDR3 reads CTSSLGVNYGYTF. The DNA of the CDR3 is TGTACCAGCAGTTTAGGGGTGAACTATGGCTACACCTTC.